This TCR beta chain derives from a study of identical twins. Whole-study results and caveats: Cord blood's abundant beta clonotypes had fewer insertions, unlike memory repertoires. One should note that invariant MAIT and iNKT cells could partly confound zero-insertion analyses.

A universal primer site was incorporated via template switching, and the cDNA contained unique molecular identifiers. TCRdb ran MiXCR on the 5' RACE reads and lists one entry per CDR3 protein. The sample consists of about 660,000 distinct CDR3 sequences, 8.5% to 9% of them appearing once. Points on this clonotype: Its target is unknown.

These same records also appear under a second study, on yellow fever vaccine responses in identical twins.

The source of this sequence is a young woman in good health. Sample: PBMCs.

CDR3 coding DNA: TGCAGTGCTAGTACTAGCGGGAGCGGAGAGACCCAGTACTTC. Its protein is CSASTSGSGETQYF. V gene TRBV20-1 combines with J gene TRBJ2-5, with TRBD2 matching over 11 bases. V shed 3 bases and J 4 bases; nucleotides not matched to a gene: 4. The CDR3 covers 14 residues. Looked up from germline, CDR1 is DFQATT and CDR2 is SNEGSKA (reference sequence).